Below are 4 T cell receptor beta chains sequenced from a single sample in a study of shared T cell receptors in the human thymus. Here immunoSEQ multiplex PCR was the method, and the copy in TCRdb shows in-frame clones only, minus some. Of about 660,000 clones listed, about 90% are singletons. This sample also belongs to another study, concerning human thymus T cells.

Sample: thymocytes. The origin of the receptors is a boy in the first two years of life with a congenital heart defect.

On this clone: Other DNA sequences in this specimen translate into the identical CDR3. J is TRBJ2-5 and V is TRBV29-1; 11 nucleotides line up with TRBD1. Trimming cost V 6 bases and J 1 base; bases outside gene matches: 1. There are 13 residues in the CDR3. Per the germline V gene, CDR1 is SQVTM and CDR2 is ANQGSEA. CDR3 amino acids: CSVGQGGQETQYF. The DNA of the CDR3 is TGCAGCGTGGGACAGGGGGGCCAAGAGACCCAGTACTTC.

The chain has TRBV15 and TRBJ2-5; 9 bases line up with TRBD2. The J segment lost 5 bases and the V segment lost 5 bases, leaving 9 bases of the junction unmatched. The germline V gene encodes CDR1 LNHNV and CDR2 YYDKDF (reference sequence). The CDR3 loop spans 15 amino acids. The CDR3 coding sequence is TGTGCCACCAGCGCCCTGGCGGGGGGGCCGGAGACCCAGTACTTC. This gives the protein CATSALAGGPETQYF.

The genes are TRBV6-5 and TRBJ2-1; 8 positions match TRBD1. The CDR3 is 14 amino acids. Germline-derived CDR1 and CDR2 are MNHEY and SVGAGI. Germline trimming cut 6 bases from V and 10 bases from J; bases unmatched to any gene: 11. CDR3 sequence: CASRESPGGYEQFF. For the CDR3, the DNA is TGTGCCAGCAGGGAATCCCCAGGGGGCTACGAGCAGTTCTTC.

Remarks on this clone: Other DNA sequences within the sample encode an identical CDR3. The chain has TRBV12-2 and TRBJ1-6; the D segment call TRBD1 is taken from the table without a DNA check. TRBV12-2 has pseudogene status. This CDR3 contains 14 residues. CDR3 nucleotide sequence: TGTGCAAGTCGCCCGGGACAGTATAATTCACCCCTCCACTTT. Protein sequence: CASRPGQYNSPLHF.